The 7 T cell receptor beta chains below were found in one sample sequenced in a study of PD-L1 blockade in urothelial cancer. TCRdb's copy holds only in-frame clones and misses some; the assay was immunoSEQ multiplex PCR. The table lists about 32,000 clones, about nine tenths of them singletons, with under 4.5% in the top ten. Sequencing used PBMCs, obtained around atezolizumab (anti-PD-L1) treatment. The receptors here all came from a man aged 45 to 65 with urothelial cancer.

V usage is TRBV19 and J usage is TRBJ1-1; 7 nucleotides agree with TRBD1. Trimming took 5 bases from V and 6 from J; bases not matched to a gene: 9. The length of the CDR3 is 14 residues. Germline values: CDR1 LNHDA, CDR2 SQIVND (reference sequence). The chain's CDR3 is CASSVTGARAEAFF. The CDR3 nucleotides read TGTGCCAGTAGTGTAACAGGGGCTAGGGCTGAAGCTTTCTTT.

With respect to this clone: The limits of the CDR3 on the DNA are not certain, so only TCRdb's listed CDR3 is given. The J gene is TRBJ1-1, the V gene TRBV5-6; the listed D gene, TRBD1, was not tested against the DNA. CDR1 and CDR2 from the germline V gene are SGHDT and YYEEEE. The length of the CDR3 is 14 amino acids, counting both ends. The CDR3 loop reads CASSFGPGAAEAFF.

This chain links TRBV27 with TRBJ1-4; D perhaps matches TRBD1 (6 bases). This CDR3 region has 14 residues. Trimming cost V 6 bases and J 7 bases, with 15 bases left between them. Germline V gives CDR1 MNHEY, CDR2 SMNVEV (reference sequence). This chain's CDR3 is CASRTAGGGEKLFF. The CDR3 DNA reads TGTGCCAGCAGAACTGCGGGGGGCGGTGAAAAACTGTTTTTT.

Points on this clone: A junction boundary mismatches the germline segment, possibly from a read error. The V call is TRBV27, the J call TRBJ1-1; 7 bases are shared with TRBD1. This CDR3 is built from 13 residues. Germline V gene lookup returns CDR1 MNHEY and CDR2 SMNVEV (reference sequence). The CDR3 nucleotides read TGTGCCAGCAGTCCAAGCGGGGGAAAATTCAGGGGGTTT. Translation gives CASSPSGGKFRGF.

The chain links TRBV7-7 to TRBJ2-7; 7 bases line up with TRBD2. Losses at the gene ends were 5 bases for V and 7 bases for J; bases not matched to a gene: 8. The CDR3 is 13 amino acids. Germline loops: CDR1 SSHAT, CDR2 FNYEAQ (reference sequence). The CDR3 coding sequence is TGTGCCAGCAGCGCCTACCTCGGGGGGGAGCAGTACTTC. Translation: CASSAYLGGEQYF.

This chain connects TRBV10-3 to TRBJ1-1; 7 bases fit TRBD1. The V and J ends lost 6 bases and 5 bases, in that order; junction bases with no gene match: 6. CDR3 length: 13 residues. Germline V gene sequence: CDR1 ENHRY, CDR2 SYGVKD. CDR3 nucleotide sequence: TGTGCCATCAGACCCAGGGGGAGGACTGAAGCTTTCTTT. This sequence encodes CAIRPRGRTEAFF.

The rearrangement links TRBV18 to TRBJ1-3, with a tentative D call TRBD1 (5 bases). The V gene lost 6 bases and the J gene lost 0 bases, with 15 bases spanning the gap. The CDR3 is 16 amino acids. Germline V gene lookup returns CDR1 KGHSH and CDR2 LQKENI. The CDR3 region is CASSRDGDLSGNTIYF. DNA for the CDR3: TGTGCCAGCTCGCGGGACGGCGATCTCTCTGGAAACACCATATATTTT.